This TCR beta chain appears in the sequencing data of a study of spatial heterogeneity in lung cancer. Study results and limitations: Intratumoral expanded alpha and beta TCR counts were found to track tumor mutation counts.

Trimming took 6 bases from V and 7 from J, leaving 13 bases between them. Per germline, CDR1 ENHRY and CDR2 SYGVKD. The CDR3 contains 14 residues. The sample's time point: sample taken at primary tumor resection. Each CDR3 protein is one row after TCRdb ran MiXCR on the 5' RACE reads. Of under 20,000 distinct CDR3 sequences in the sample, around 6.2% were seen once. The table lists this clonotype with many counts. The antigen remains undetermined. Since the library was made to target alpha chains, this beta chain is a stray read and its abundance is not meaningful. The clonotype originates from a male donor with early-stage non-small cell lung cancer. The gene calls are TRBV10-3 and TRBJ1-6; D may be TRBD1 (5 bases). The sample was lung tumor tissue, taken at surgery. CDR3 DNA: TGTGCCATCAGCGGGGACCAGGGAAATTCACCCCTCCACTTT. It codes for CAISGDQGNSPLHF.